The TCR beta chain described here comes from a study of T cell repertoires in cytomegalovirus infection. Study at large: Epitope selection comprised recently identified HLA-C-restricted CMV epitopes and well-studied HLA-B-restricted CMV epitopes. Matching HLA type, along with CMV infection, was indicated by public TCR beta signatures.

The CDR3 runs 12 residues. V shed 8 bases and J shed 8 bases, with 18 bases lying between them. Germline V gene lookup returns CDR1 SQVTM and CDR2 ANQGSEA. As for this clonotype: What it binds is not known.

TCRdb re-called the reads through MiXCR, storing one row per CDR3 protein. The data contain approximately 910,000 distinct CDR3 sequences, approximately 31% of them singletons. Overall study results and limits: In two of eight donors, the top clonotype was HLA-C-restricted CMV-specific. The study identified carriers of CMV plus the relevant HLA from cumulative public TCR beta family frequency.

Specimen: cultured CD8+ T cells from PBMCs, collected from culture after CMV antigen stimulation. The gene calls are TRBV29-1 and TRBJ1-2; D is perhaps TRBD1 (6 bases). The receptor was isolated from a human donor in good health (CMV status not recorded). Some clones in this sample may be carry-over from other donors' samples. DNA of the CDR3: TGCAGCTTTTCGGGGGGCGCGTTCGGCTACACCTTC. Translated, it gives CSFSGGAFGYTF.